This passage covers 27 T cell receptor beta chains from one sample sequenced in a study of cytomegalovirus exposure and HLA in healthy donors. Both 60 Vbeta primers and 13 Jbeta primers went into the PCR. Sequencing was performed with immunoSEQ multiplex PCR; in TCRdb, only in-frame clones are kept and a portion is missing. Among under 200,000 clones, 65% to 85% were seen once, and the ten largest hold approximately 1.3%. The material sequenced was PBMCs. The receptors derive from a man aged 45-65 years in good health and CMV-seropositive.

This clone was seen only a few times. V gene TRBV5-1 combines with J gene TRBJ1-1; D unclear. The CDR3 extends over 13 amino acids. Germline V gene lookup returns CDR1 SGHRS and CDR2 YFSETQ. V was pared by 2 bases and J by 1 base, with 6 bases between. In DNA, the CDR3 is TGCGCCAGCAGCTTTTCGGGGAACACTGAAGCTTTCTTT. It encodes CASSFSGNTEAFF.

This rearrangement joins TRBV4-1 to TRBJ2-2; D perhaps matches TRBD2 (6 bases). V lost 3 bases to trimming and J lost 5 bases, with 16 bases between them. The V gene's germline CDR1 is MGHRA and CDR2 YSYEKL. This CDR3 comprises 16 residues. In DNA form, the CDR3 reads TGCGCCAGCAGCCAGCAACCGGGACTCAGAACCGGGGAGCTGTTTTTT. Translated, it gives CASSQQPGLRTGELFF.

The V gene is TRBV10-2, the J gene TRBJ1-2; D may be TRBD1 (5 bases). The CDR3 is 14 residues long. Trimming removed 3 bases from V and 12 bases from J, with 20 bases in between. Germline loops: CDR1 WSHSY, CDR2 SAAADI. As DNA, the CDR3 is TGCGCCAGCAGTGACCAGACAGCGCCAGGATTGGACACCTTC. Protein: CASSDQTAPGLDTF.

The V call is TRBV5-1, the J call TRBJ2-7; D might be TRBD1 (5 bases). Trimming pared 0 bases from V and 6 bases from J, leaving 13 bases between. This CDR3 is built from 14 residues. CDR1 is SGHRS and CDR2 is YFSETQ in the germline V gene. The CDR3 spells CASSLDRLGSEQYF. CDR3 bases: TGCGCCAGCAGCTTGGACAGGTTAGGGTCCGAGCAGTACTTC. The entire variable domain, with the rest obtained from reference TRBV5-1 and TRBJ2-7, is as follows: KAGVTQTPRYLIKTRGQQVTLSCSPISGHRSVSWYQQTPGQGLQFLFEYFSETQRNKGNFPGRFSGRQFSNSRSEMNVSTLELGDSALYLCASSLDRLGSEQYFGPGTRLTVT.

This clone was seen a single time. V gene TRBV15 combines with J gene TRBJ2-6; D perhaps matches TRBD2 (6 bases). The germline V gene has CDR1 LNHNV and CDR2 YYDKDF (reference sequence). There are 16 residues in the CDR3. V lost 0 bases to trimming and J lost 2 bases, with 8 bases between them. The CDR3 nucleotides read TGTGCCACCAGCAGAGACGGGGGTCCTGGGGCCAACGTCCTGACTTTC. Translated: CATSRDGGPGANVLTF.

J is TRBJ2-1 and V is TRBV13; TRBD2 agrees at 14 bases. Germline-derived CDR1 and CDR2 are PRHDT and FYEKMQ (reference sequence). This CDR3 has 15 residues. Losses at the gene ends were 5 bases for V and 9 bases for J; bases not matched to a gene: 6. The CDR3 spells CASSPGTSGRTEQFF. In DNA, the CDR3 is TGTGCCAGCAGCCCCGGGACTAGCGGGAGAACTGAGCAGTTCTTC.

This chain uses TRBV18 with TRBJ2-7; 9 positions agree with TRBD2. The length of the CDR3 is 14 residues. Germline CDR1 KGHSH, CDR2 LQKENI. V lost 3 bases, J lost 2 bases, and 2 bases stayed unmatched. CDR3 sequence reads: CASSPSGSTYEQYF. CDR3 DNA: TGTGCCAGCTCACCTAGCGGGAGCACCTACGAGCAGTACTTC. The full variable domain, rest sourced from reference TRBV18 and TRBJ2-7, is NAGVMQNPRHLVRRRGQEARLRCSPMKGHSHVYWYRQLPEEGLKFMVYLQKENIIDESGMPKERFSAEFPKEGPSILRIQQVVRGDSAAYFCASSPSGSTYEQYFGPGTRLTVT.

This clone was seen only a few times. The rearrangement joins TRBV29-1 to TRBJ2-7; 7 nucleotides line up with TRBD2. After removal of 4 bases from V and 5 bases from J, the junction contained 14 bases not matched to a gene. This CDR3 spans 15 amino acids. Germline assignment: CDR1 SQVTM and CDR2 ANQGSEA. The CDR3, as DNA: TGCAGCGTTGGAGGCGGGAGTGCCGGGAGAGACGAGCAGTACTTC. This sequence encodes CSVGGGSAGRDEQYF.

This sequence joins TRBV19 and TRBJ1-5; no reliable D call. V shed 6 bases and J shed 2 bases, with 2 bases lying between them. The CDR3 covers 11 residues. CDR1 is LNHDA, CDR2 SQIVND, per germline (reference sequence). As DNA, the CDR3 is TGTGCCAGTAGCGGCAATCAGCCCCAGCATTTT. It encodes CASSGNQPQHF. Supplemented by reference TRBV19 and TRBJ1-5, the full variable domain reads DGGITQSPKYLFRKEGQNVTLSCEQNLNHDAMYWYRQDPGQGLRLIYYSQIVNDFQKGDIAEGYSVSREKKESFPLTVTSAQKNPTAFYLCASSGNQPQHFGDGTRLSIL.

This CDR3 is CASSLLSGTSSYNEQFF. The DNA for the CDR3 is TGTGCCAGCTCACTCCTCAGCGGGACGAGCTCCTACAATGAGCAGTTCTTC. The rearrangement links TRBV18 to TRBJ2-1, with 7 bases that match TRBD2. This CDR3 is 17 amino acids long. The V segment lost 4 bases and the J segment 0 bases; nucleotides outside the gene matches: 9. Per germline, CDR1 KGHSH and CDR2 LQKENI. Together with reference TRBV18 and TRBJ2-1, the CDR3 gives the full variable domain: NAGVMQNPRHLVRRRGQEARLRCSPMKGHSHVYWYRQLPEEGLKFMVYLQKENIIDESGMPKERFSAEFPKEGPSILRIQQVVRGDSAAYFCASSLLSGTSSYNEQFFGPGTRLTVL.

The V call is TRBV10-2, the J call TRBJ2-6, with TRBD2 as a possible D gene (6 bases). V was trimmed by 4 bases and J by 3 bases, leaving 7 bases between them. There are 14 residues in the CDR3. Germline CDR1 is WSHSY and CDR2 is SAAADI. DNA for the CDR3: TGCGCCAGCAGTGCGGGGGTTGGGGCCAACGTCCTGACTTTC. Amino acid sequence: CASSAGVGANVLTF.

The rearrangement joins TRBV7-9 to TRBJ2-5; tentatively, D is TRBD2 (6 bases). CDR1 is SEHNR, CDR2 FQNEAQ, per germline (reference sequence). The CDR3 is made up of 14 amino acids. The V end lost 2 bases, the J end lost 3 bases, and 10 bases lay between the germline ends. The CDR3 here is CASSLIGEEETQYF. The CDR3 DNA reads as TGTGCCAGCAGCTTAATAGGGGAGGAAGAGACCCAGTACTTC.

This rearrangement joins TRBV15 to TRBJ1-2; maybe TRBD1 (5 bases). The CDR3 covers 15 residues. V gave up 4 bases and J gave up 4 bases, with 16 bases separating them. Germline values: CDR1 LNHNV, CDR2 YYDKDF (reference sequence). DNA of the CDR3: TGTGCCACCAGCATGGGCACAGGAGATGGCTATGGCTACACCTTC. Protein sequence: CATSMGTGDGYGYTF.

This clone has only one observation. The rearrangement links TRBV11-2 to TRBJ2-2, with 7 bases matching TRBD2. Germline V gives CDR1 SGHAT, CDR2 FQNNGV. The CDR3 covers 15 residues. Losses at the gene ends were 3 bases for V and 4 bases for J; bases not matched to a gene: 5. CDR3 sequence (DNA): TGTGCCAGCAGCTTGGCGCGGGGGACCACCGGGGAGCTGTTTTTT. Residues: CASSLARGTTGELFF. The whole variable domain, remainder taken from reference TRBV11-2 and TRBJ2-2, is EAGVAQSPRYKIIEKRQSVAFWCNPISGHATLYWYQQILGQGPKLLIQFQNNGVVDDSQLPKDRFSAERLKGVDSTLKIQPAKLEDSAVYLCASSLARGTTGELFFGEGSRLTVL.

This chain links TRBV7-2 with TRBJ1-1, with D uncertain. V lost 1 base and J 3 bases, leaving 3 bases between the germline ends. CDR1 and CDR2 from the germline V gene are SGHTA and FQGNSA. This CDR3 has 12 amino acids. This CDR3 reads CASSLEHTEAFF. CDR3 sequence (DNA): TGTGCCAGCAGCTTAGAGCACACTGAAGCTTTCTTT.

This sequence joins TRBV5-1 and TRBJ1-1, with 7 bases lining up with TRBD1. The J segment lost 5 bases and the V segment lost 3 bases, leaving 10 bases of the junction unmatched. The CDR3 sequence is 15 residues long. Germline lookup yields CDR1 SGHRS and CDR2 YFSETQ. Here the CDR3 DNA reads TGCGCCAGCAGCTATGAGACGGGACAGAGGACTGAAGCTTTCTTT. Its protein product is CASSYETGQRTEAFF.

The chain couples TRBV7-2 to TRBJ1-4; 7 bases match TRBD1. CDR1 and CDR2 from the germline V gene are SGHTA and FQGNSA. This CDR3 contains 14 residues. V was pared by 5 bases and J by 7 bases, with 7 bases of the junction left unmatched. DNA of the CDR3: TGTGCCAGCAGCCCTCGACAGGGTGGTGAAAAACTGTTTTTT. This translates into CASSPRQGGEKLFF.

CDR3 DNA sequence: TGTGCCAGCAGTGTACAGGGGGGCATCGGGGAGCTGTTTTTT. Its translation is CASSVQGGIGELFF. The V and J genes are TRBV6-4 and TRBJ2-2; 8 nucleotides match TRBD1. Germline V lookup: CDR1 MRHNA, CDR2 SNTAGT. Unmatched junction bases numbered 5, after V lost 4 bases and J lost 7 bases. The CDR3 sequence is 14 residues long.

This clone has only a few counts. CDR3 nucleotide sequence: TGCAGCGTCGCGTCACCCTACGGCTCTGGGGCCAACGTCCTGACTTTC. It is translated as CSVASPYGSGANVLTF. J is TRBJ2-6 and V is TRBV29-1, with no clear D. With 6 bases removed from V and 0 bases from J, the gap between germline ends came to 15 bases. The CDR3 covers 16 residues. Germline V gene data show CDR1 as SQVTM and CDR2 as ANQGSEA.

The V call is TRBV29-1, the J call TRBJ2-7, with D hard to call. CDR1 is SQVTM and CDR2 is ANQGSEA in the germline V gene. The ends were cut back, 0 bases at V and 4 bases at J, with 13 bases in the middle. The CDR3 has 14 amino acids. CDR3 nucleotides: TGCAGCGTTGAAGATCCGGCTAGAAAGTACGAGCAGTACTTC. Its translation is CSVEDPARKYEQYF.

In DNA form, the CDR3 reads TGTGCCAGCTCTCCTAGCGGCCTGACCAATGAGCAGTTCTTC. As protein: CASSPSGLTNEQFF. The chain links TRBV19 to TRBJ2-1, with TRBD2 matching over 7 bases. This CDR3 spans 14 amino acids. Germline V lookup: CDR1 LNHDA, CDR2 SQIVND (reference sequence). V was clipped by 9 bases and J by 6 bases; unmatched bases: 11.

The chain couples TRBV18 to TRBJ2-1, with D maybe TRBD2 (6 bases). From germline, CDR1 is KGHSH and CDR2 LQKENI. This CDR3 is 15 amino acids long. V lost 4 bases to trimming and J lost 7 bases, with 17 bases between them. CDR3 bases: TGTGCCAGCTCACTCCAGGATAGCGGATATAATGAGCAGTTCTTC. Translating gives CASSLQDSGYNEQFF.

V and J are TRBV6-5 and TRBJ2-7; 10 positions agree with TRBD1. The ends lost 5 bases at V and 0 bases at J; junction bases unmatched: 4. CDR1 is MNHEY and CDR2 is SVGAGI in the germline V gene. This CDR3 is 15 amino acids long. CDR3 sequence reads: CASSADRGISYEQYF. The DNA for the CDR3 is TGTGCCAGCAGTGCGGACAGGGGGATCTCCTACGAGCAGTACTTC.

This clone was seen just once. The V gene is TRBV5-3, the J gene TRBJ1-2; D is ambiguous. TRBV5-3 carries the ORF label, with uncertain function. V lost 0 bases and J 8 bases, leaving 14 bases between the germline ends. The CDR3 contains 14 residues. The CDR3 spells CARSLDFSAGGYTF. The CDR3 DNA reads TGTGCCAGAAGCTTGGACTTCTCCGCGGGCGGCTACACCTTC.

The genes are TRBV29-1 and TRBJ2-3, with D perhaps TRBD1 (5 bases). CDR3 size: 12 residues. Germline loops: CDR1 SQVTM, CDR2 ANQGSEA. Trimming took off 8 bases at V and 4 bases at J, with 13 bases between the two ends. CDR3 sequence: CSLGQGADTQYF. Written as DNA, the CDR3 is TGCAGCTTGGGGCAGGGTGCAGATACGCAGTATTTT.

The V call is TRBV19, the J call TRBJ2-1; 9 nucleotides match TRBD2. From germline, CDR1 is LNHDA and CDR2 SQIVND (reference sequence). V was clipped by 5 bases and J by 9 bases; unmatched bases: 8. The CDR3 contains 14 residues. CDR3 sequence reads: CASSLKLAGAEQFF. CDR3 in DNA: TGTGCCAGTAGTCTCAAATTAGCGGGAGCTGAGCAGTTCTTC.

This chain links TRBV9 with TRBJ1-3; 8 positions match TRBD1. J was trimmed by 0 bases and V by 4 bases; bases with no gene match: 3. The CDR3 is 15 residues long. CDR1 is SGDLS and CDR2 is YYNGEE in the germline V gene. The chain's CDR3 is CASSPGQGSGNTIYF. CDR3 nucleotides: TGTGCCAGCAGCCCAGGACAGGGCTCTGGAAACACCATATATTTT.